Sequencing of this T cell receptor beta chain was carried out in a study of T cell repertoires in cytomegalovirus infection. Study-level background: Recently identified HLA-C-restricted CMV epitopes and well-studied HLA-B-restricted CMV epitopes were used by the study. Through public TCR beta signatures, both CMV infection and matching HLA type were indicated. Broader study findings: The ex vivo response was dominated by HLA-C-restricted CMV-specific TCR beta clonotypes.

Concerning this clonotype itself: As yet, its antigen is unknown.

TCRdb passed the reads through MiXCR, listing each CDR3 protein once. This sample has hundreds of thousands of distinct CDR3 sequences, with 30% to 35% found just once. Trimming removed 3 bases from V and 0 bases from J, with 5 bases in between. The CDR3 extends over 13 amino acids. Germline V gene sequence: CDR1 LNHDA, CDR2 SQIVND (reference sequence). The sample consisted of cultured CD8+ T cells from PBMCs, taken from culture after CMV antigen stimulation. The chain joins TRBV19 to TRBJ2-5; D call uncertain. The clonotype was recovered from a human donor in good health (CMV status not recorded). Some clones in this sample may be carry-over from other donors' samples. CDR3 sequence reads: CASSMPYQETQYF. CDR3 nucleotides: TGTGCCAGTAGTATGCCGTACCAAGAGACCCAGTACTTC. The full variable domain, with the rest looked up from reference TRBV19 and TRBJ2-5, is DGGITQSPKYLFRKEGQNVTLSCEQNLNHDAMYWYRQDPGQGLRLIYYSQIVNDFQKGDIAEGYSVSREKKESFPLTVTSAQKNPTAFYLCASSMPYQETQYFGPGTRLLVL.